One sample yielded the 3 T cell receptor beta chains listed below, sequenced in a study of MAIT cells during Salmonella Paratyphi A infection. The study's findings and limits: MAIT cell TRBV usage was oligoclonal, favouring TRBV20 and TRBV6, and apparently unchanged by infection.

Antigen specificity for these receptors is unknown. Indicated time point: after infection, following antibiotic treatment. The MAIT cell gate was Valpha7.2+ CD161+ T cells, sorted by flow cytometry. Each CDR3 protein gets one entry after TCRdb re-called the 5' RACE reads with MiXCR. The sample has some 540 distinct CDR3 sequences, about 40% seen once. The sequencing here drew on MAIT cells from blood, taken at the last sampling point of the challenge study. The source is a person aged 18 to 70 who was deliberately infected with Salmonella Paratyphi A in a paratyphoid fever challenge study.

The chain joins TRBV20-1 to TRBJ2-1, with a weak D call TRBD2 (6 bases). The CDR3 spans 15 residues. The germline V gene has CDR1 DFQATT and CDR2 SNEGSKA (reference sequence). Trimming shortened V by 5 bases and J by 3 bases, and 17 bases separated the two germline ends. The CDR3 DNA follows: TGCAGTGCTGGGGACTCACGGGCGGACTACAATGAGCAGTTCTTC. It specifies CSAGDSRADYNEQFF.

Worth noting for this clonotype: It is unclear where the CDR3 begins or ends on the DNA, so no DNA is shown, and the CDR3 is as TCRdb lists it. This chain uses TRBV7-7 with TRBJ2-7; the table's D call of TRBD1 was not tested on the DNA. Germline CDR1 reads SSHAT; CDR2 reads FNYEAQ (reference sequence). The CDR3 comprises 20 residues, both ends counted. The chain's CDR3 is CASSFYICSARGMTDYEQYF.

V is TRBV3-1 and J is TRBJ2-2, with TRBD2 matching 10 bases. Looked up from germline, CDR1 is LGHDT and CDR2 is YNNKEL (reference sequence). The J segment lost 7 bases and the V segment lost 11 bases, leaving 10 bases of the junction unmatched. The CDR3 has 14 amino acids. The CDR3 reads CAGSSGSFGGELFF. The CDR3 DNA follows: TGTGCCGGATCTAGCGGGAGCTTCGGCGGGGAGCTGTTTTTT.